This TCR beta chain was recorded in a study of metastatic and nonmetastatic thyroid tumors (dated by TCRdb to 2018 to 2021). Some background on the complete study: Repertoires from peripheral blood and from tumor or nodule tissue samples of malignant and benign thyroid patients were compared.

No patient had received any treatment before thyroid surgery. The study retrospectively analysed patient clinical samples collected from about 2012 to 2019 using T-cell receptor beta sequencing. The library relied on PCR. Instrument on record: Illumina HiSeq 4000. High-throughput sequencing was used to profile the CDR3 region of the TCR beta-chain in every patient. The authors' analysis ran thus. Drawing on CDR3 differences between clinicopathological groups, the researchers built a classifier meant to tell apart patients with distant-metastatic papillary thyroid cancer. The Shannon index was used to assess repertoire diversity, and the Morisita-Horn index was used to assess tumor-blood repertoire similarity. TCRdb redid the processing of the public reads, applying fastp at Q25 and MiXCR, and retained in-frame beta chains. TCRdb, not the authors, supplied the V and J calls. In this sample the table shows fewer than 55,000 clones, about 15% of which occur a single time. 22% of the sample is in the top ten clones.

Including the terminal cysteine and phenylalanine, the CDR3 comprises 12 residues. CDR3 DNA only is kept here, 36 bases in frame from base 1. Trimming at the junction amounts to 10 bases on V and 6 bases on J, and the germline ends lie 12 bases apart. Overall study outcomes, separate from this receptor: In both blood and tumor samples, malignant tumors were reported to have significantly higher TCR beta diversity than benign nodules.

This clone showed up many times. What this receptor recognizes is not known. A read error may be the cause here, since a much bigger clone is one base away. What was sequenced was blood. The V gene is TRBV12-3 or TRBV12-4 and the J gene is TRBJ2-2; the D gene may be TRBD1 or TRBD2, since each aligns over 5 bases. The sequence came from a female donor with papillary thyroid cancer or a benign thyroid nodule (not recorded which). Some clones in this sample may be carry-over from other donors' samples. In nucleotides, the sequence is TGTGCCACCCGGGTGGGGGCCGGGGAGCTGTTTTTT. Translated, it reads CATRVGAGELFF.